The present T cell receptor (beta chain) was sequenced within a study of PD-1 blockade in classical Hodgkin lymphoma (TCRdb year 2020). With regard to the full study: Nivolumab dosing was 3 mg/kg intravenously every 2 weeks, continuing until either disease progression or unacceptable toxicity. A peripheral blood immune signature of response to PD-1 blockade in classical Hodgkin lymphoma was defined using TCR beta sequencing and CyTOF.

The sample's time point, from its label and the paper: cycle 2 day 1 (C2D1) of nivolumab. Every trial patient had relapsed following autologous stem cell transplantation, and prior brentuximab vedotin exposure was what differed among cohorts A, B and C. The trial cohort comprised 60 or so patients with relapsed/refractory classical Hodgkin lymphoma whose best overall responses were complete response, partial response or progressive disease. Trial patients were treated with single-agent nivolumab in the multi-cohort phase II CheckMate 205 trial. Best overall response was determined by an independent review committee according to the 2007 International Working Group response criteria. Trial PBMCs were collected just before the start of nivolumab (C1D1) and during therapy at cycle 2 day 1 and cycle 4 day 1. Peripheral blood was collected in 8 mL Vacutainer Cell Preparation Tubes, from which PBMCs were isolated by centrifugation and then cryopreserved.

The count of this clone is one. Its specific antigen is unknown. Base-call qualities are not available, and no considerably larger clone is one nucleotide away. The Qiagen DNeasy kit was used to extract genomic DNA from unsorted PBMCs and from the negatively selected CD4+ and CD8+ fractions. Using primers that anneal to V and J segments, immunoSEQ multiplex PCR amplified the TCR beta CDR3 regions. A synthetic immune receptor repertoire was used to minimize amplification bias, and any residual bias was removed computationally once sequencing was done. The paper's data handling went like this. Custom Python scripts were used to quantify repertoire diversity as the Shannon entropy index. Unsorted, CD4+ and CD8+ repertoires were analyzed separately, except for combined analyses in which CD4+ and CD8+ sequences were merged in silico. A clone counted as expanded when the clone's frequency after treatment rose at least 2-fold relative to C1D1, and clones undetected at baseline were given a pseudocount of 0.5. Clones with 0 or 1 copy at C1D1 were classified as singleton clones, and clones with 2 or more copies were classified as non-singleton clones. Clones expanded in unsorted samples were assigned a CD4+, CD8+ or unknown annotation through matching of protein sequences in sorted samples from the same patient. Diversity changes from C1D1 to C4D1 were tested in paired samples using Wilcoxon tests. TCRdb provides this immuneACCESS table in a form limited to in-frame rearrangements. Some clones are lacking; in checked studies, under half of them reflect an unresolved V gene, and why the rest are absent is not known. The V and J calls and clone size were taken over from that table, and D and trimming were inferred from the DNA. The sample profile shows roughly 38,000 clones; 86% of them were found once. Approximately 6% of the sample comes from the top ten.

Study-wide findings and limitations: Patients starting nivolumab less than 1 year after ASCT had lower diversity and were excluded from later analyses to avoid confounding by immune reconstitution. The study was restricted to a single clinical trial cohort, and the causes of repertoire differences, possibly disease activity or prior therapy, were left undefined. A significant rise by C4D1 was seen in CD4+ but not CD8+ TCR diversity (p=0.0027 vs p=0.16), with the rise being most apparent in complete responders (p=0.02). Trial patients achieving complete response had baseline diversity similar to newly diagnosed patients, whereas partial responders and progressors had significantly lower diversity. Baseline TCR diversity was reported to be lower in newly diagnosed patients than in healthy donors, and even lower in relapsed/refractory patients.

The germline V gene supplies CDR1 SQVTM and CDR2 ANQGSEA. The junction shows trimming of 7 bases on V and 5 bases on J, and the gene matches do not reach 13 bases of it. The CDR3 numbers 14 residues from cysteine through phenylalanine. The CDR3 DNA has 42 bases and is translated from base 1. The sample consisted of peripheral blood mononuclear cells (PBMCs), taken before the second cycle of nivolumab. The TCR was taken from a human donor with classical Hodgkin lymphoma. The sequence links TRBV29-1 to TRBJ1-2; TRBD1 fits 7 bases in the junction. DNA sequence: TGCAGCGCCTTAAAACCGGGACAGAAATATGGCTACACCTTC. The resulting protein is CSALKPGQKYGYTF. Full variable domain (CDR3 extended with the reference TRBV29-1 and TRBJ1-2 proteins): SAVISQKPSRDICQRGTSLTIQCQVDSQVTMMFWYRQQPGQSLTLIATANQGSEATYESGFVIDKFPISRPNLTFSTLTVSNMSPEDSSIYLCSALKPGQKYGYTFGSGTRLTVV.